Listed below are T cell receptor beta chains from one sample, sequenced in a study of radiotherapy plus CTLA-4 blockade in lung cancer. The method was immunoSEQ multiplex PCR; TCRdb's version includes in-frame clones alone and lacks a portion of them. The sample holds some 15,000 clones; around 70% are singletons and the top ten take about 48%. The sample was peripheral blood, taken from a patient treated with radiotherapy plus ipilimumab. Receptor source: a human donor with non-small cell lung cancer whose response to radiotherapy plus ipilimumab could not be evaluated. The CDR3 runs from the conserved cysteine through the conserved F or W. Each record gives: D gene, V gene, clone size, J gene, CDR3 protein, CDR3 DNA. D genes are given only for firm matches. Clone size is not always given. Where it is, it says once, few, many or a class for expanded clones.

>TRBD1|TRBV10-2|.|TRBJ1-5
CASSEGTGSNQPQHF
TGCGCCAGCAGTGAGGGGACAGGAAGCAATCAGCCCCAGCATTTT
>TRBD1|TRBV7-9|few|TRBJ1-3
CASSSDRPGNTIYF
TGTGCCAGCAGCTCGGACAGGCCAGGAAACACCATATATTTT
>TRBD1|TRBV2|.|TRBJ2-1
CASRTGQGAYNEQFF
TGTGCCAGCAGGACCGGACAGGGGGCCTACAATGAGCAGTTCTTC
>TRBD1|TRBV15|.|TRBJ1-2
CATSSTETGTNYGYTF
TGTGCCACCAGCTCTACAGAGACAGGGACTAACTATGGCTACACCTTC
>TRBD1|TRBV5-5|.|TRBJ1-2
CASSADRGQTF
TGTGCCAGCAGCGCGGACAGGGGTCAAACCTTC
>.|TRBV10-3|few|TRBJ1-4
CAIKGNSGEPNEKLFF
TGTGCCATCAAAGGGAATTCGGGGGAACCGAATGAAAAACTGTTTTTT
>.|TRBV5-6|.|TRBJ1-2
CASSPAGYDGYTF
TGTGCCAGCAGCCCGGCAGGGTACGATGGCTACACCTTC
>TRBD2|TRBV4-1|.|TRBJ2-7
CASSPLSGGGEQYF
TGCGCCAGCAGCCCCCTGAGCGGGGGGGGAGAGCAGTACTTC
>.|TRBV5-1|.|TRBJ2-1
CASSRQTGFSYNEQFF
TGCGCCAGCAGTCGACAAACAGGGTTCTCCTACAATGAGCAGTTCTTC
>.|TRBV19|.|TRBJ2-3
CASSIGRDADTQYF
TGTGCCAGTAGTATAGGGAGGGACGCTGATACGCAGTATTTT
>TRBD1|TRBV30|.|TRBJ2-7
CAWQQGVSVEQYF
TGTGCCTGGCAACAGGGGGTTTCTGTCGAGCAGTACTTC
>.|TRBV6-5|.|TRBJ1-1
CASTLSRPADTEAFF
TGTGCCAGCACCCTTTCCCGGCCCGCGGACACTGAAGCTTTCTTT
>.|TRBV2|.|TRBJ1-5
CASSGGSNQPQHF
TGTGCCAGCAGTGGGGGCAGCAATCAGCCCCAGCATTTT
>.|TRBV10-3|few|TRBJ2-1
CAISAQGGRNEQFF
TGTGCCATCAGTGCACAGGGGGGGAGGAATGAGCAGTTCTTC
>.|TRBV5-8|few|TRBJ2-7
CASSLLARYEQYF
TGTGCCAGCAGCTTGCTTGCCAGGTACGAGCAGTACTTC
>TRBD1|TRBV7-2|.|TRBJ2-2
CASSRTGATGELFF
TGTGCCAGCAGCCGGACAGGGGCCACCGGGGAGCTGTTTTTT
>TRBD2|TRBV5-1|once|TRBJ2-5
CASSLAGSETQYF
TGCGCCAGCAGCTTAGCGGGGTCTGAGACCCAGTACTTC
>TRBD1|TRBV27|.|TRBJ2-5
CASSPDRVTQYF
TGTGCCAGCAGTCCGGACAGGGTGACCCAGTACTTC
>TRBD2|TRBV7-6|.|TRBJ2-2
CASSSETRGGGELFF
TGTGCCAGCAGCTCAGAAACGCGGGGGGGCGGGGAGCTGTTTTTT
>TRBD2|TRBV6-6|.|TRBJ2-1
CASSSRTSGGYNEQFF
TGTGCCAGCAGTTCCCGGACTAGCGGGGGCTACAATGAGCAGTTCTTC
>TRBD1|TRBV15|.|TRBJ2-5
CATSVGSGGREETQYF
TGTGCCACCAGCGTAGGGTCAGGGGGACGGGAAGAGACCCAGTACTTC
>TRBD2|TRBV6-5|.|TRBJ2-2
CASSYPRGGNTGELFF
TGTGCCAGCAGTTACCCGCGGGGGGGGAACACCGGGGAGCTGTTTTTT
>.|TRBV5-1|.|TRBJ1-6
CASSLAMENSPLHF
TGCGCCAGCAGCTTGGCCATGGAGAATTCACCCCTCCACTTT
>.|TRBV29-1|.|TRBJ2-3
CSVERGGSSTDTQYF
TGCAGCGTTGAGCGCGGCGGTTCTAGCACAGATACGCAGTATTTT
>.|TRBV5-1|.|TRBJ1-1
CASSLDVRGTEAFF
TGCGCCAGCAGCTTGGACGTTCGCGGCACTGAAGCTTTCTTT
>.|TRBV7-9|.|TRBJ1-6
CASSLVNRLNSPLHF
TGTGCCAGCAGCTTAGTTAACAGATTGAATTCACCCCTCCACTTT
>TRBD1|TRBV29-1|.|TRBJ1-1
CSVRGQGGGTEAFF
TGCAGCGTGAGAGGACAGGGCGGGGGCACTGAAGCTTTCTTT
>TRBD2|TRBV7-2|.|TRBJ2-1
CASGRQTGQRGGRGEQFF
TGTGCCAGCGGCCGTCAAACTGGGCAGCGGGGGGGCCGGGGTGAGCAGTTCTTC
>.|TRBV5-6|.|TRBJ2-5
CASSLGQGGKTQYF
TGTGCCAGCAGCTTGGGCCAGGGGGGTAAGACCCAGTACTTC
>.|TRBV9|.|TRBJ2-3
CASSVDIAAADTQYF
TGTGCCAGCAGCGTAGATATAGCAGCGGCAGATACGCAGTATTTT
>.|TRBV11-2|.|TRBJ1-6
CASSLFGGQNSPLHF
TGTGCCAGCAGCTTATTCGGGGGGCAGAATTCACCCCTCCACTTT
>TRBD1|TRBV7-2|.|TRBJ1-6
CASSSRRTGQEPLHF
TGTGCCAGCAGCTCACGTCGGACAGGGCAGGAACCCCTCCACTTT
>TRBD2|TRBV5-1|.|TRBJ2-7
CASSSEAGAYEQYF
TGCGCCAGCAGCTCCGAGGCGGGGGCCTACGAGCAGTACTTC
>TRBD2|TRBV5-4|.|TRBJ2-2
CASSPGGGATITGELFF
TGTGCCAGCAGCCCGGGCGGGGGGGCCACGATTACCGGGGAGCTGTTTTTT
>TRBD1|TRBV27|.|TRBJ1-2
CASSLSGTGPRSYGYTF
TGTGCCAGCAGTTTATCCGGGACAGGGCCCCGGAGCTATGGCTACACCTTC
>.|TRBV20-1|.|TRBJ2-5
CSARTGETQYF
TGCAGTGCTAGAACGGGAGAGACCCAGTACTTC
>.|TRBV30|once|TRBJ2-7
CAWHTPGVYEQYF
TGTGCCTGGCATACCCCCGGGGTCTACGAGCAGTACTTC
>.|TRBV7-2|few|TRBJ1-1
CASSLRSMNTEAFF
TGTGCCAGCAGCTTACGGAGCATGAACACTGAAGCTTTCTTT
>.|TRBV30|.|TRBJ1-6
CAWSVGTGNNSPLHF
TGTGCCTGGAGTGTAGGCACAGGAAATAATTCACCCCTCCACTTT
>.|TRBV5-1|.|TRBJ1-1
CASSLETEMNTEAFF
TGCGCCAGCAGCTTGGAAACGGAGATGAACACTGAAGCTTTCTTT
>.|TRBV20-1|.|TRBJ2-1
CSARRQGEQFF
TGCAGTGCTAGACGTCAGGGGGAGCAGTTCTTC
>TRBD1|TRBV5-1|.|TRBJ1-4
CASSLTGQGSNEKLFF
TGCGCCAGCAGCTTGACTGGACAGGGGTCTAATGAAAAACTGTTTTTT
>.|TRBV2|.|TRBJ2-7
CASRPGQSSYEQYF
TGTGCCAGCAGACCAGGGCAAAGCTCCTACGAGCAGTACTTC
>TRBD1|TRBV2|.|TRBJ2-3
CASKPRQGPRTDTQYF
TGTGCCAGCAAACCCAGACAGGGGCCCCGCACAGATACGCAGTATTTT
>.|TRBV27|.|TRBJ1-5
CASSLGAGGNQPQHF
TGTGCCAGCAGTTTGGGGGCGGGGGGCAATCAGCCCCAGCATTTT
>TRBD2|TRBV19|.|TRBJ2-5
CASSISQVAGVQETQYF
TGTGCCAGTAGTATCAGTCAGGTAGCGGGGGTGCAAGAGACCCAGTACTTC
>.|TRBV20-1|.|TRBJ2-5
CSAGPQETQYF
TGCAGTGCGGGGCCCCAAGAGACCCAGTACTTC
>.|TRBV2|.|TRBJ2-7
CASRDNTWDNSGEQYF
TGTGCCAGCAGAGACAATACTTGGGACAACTCAGGCGAGCAGTACTTC
>.|TRBV30|.|TRBJ1-2
CAWSIAGYDGYTF
TGTGCCTGGAGCATCGCAGGGTACGATGGCTACACCTTC
>TRBD2|TRBV4-3|.|TRBJ2-5
CASSQEWRGGDRTQYF
TGCGCCAGCAGCCAAGAATGGCGGGGGGGTGATAGGACCCAGTACTTC
>.|TRBV6-6|.|TRBJ1-2
CASSRQSGSNYGYTF
TGTGCCAGCAGTAGGCAGTCGGGATCTAACTATGGCTACACCTTC
>.|TRBV29-1|.|TRBJ2-2
CSAGIPGGELFF
TGCAGCGCCGGGATACCGGGGGGGGAGCTGTTTTTT
>TRBD1|TRBV30|many|TRBJ1-1
CAWAGDPYRGGNTEAFF
TGTGCCTGGGCAGGGGATCCCTACAGGGGAGGGAACACTGAAGCTTTCTTT
>.|TRBV7-9|.|TRBJ2-5
CASSLGRGGIQETQYF
TGTGCCAGCAGCTTAGGTAGGGGGGGGATTCAAGAGACCCAGTACTTC
>.|TRBV4-2|once|TRBJ1-1
CASSPTGIDMNTEAFF
TGTGCCAGCAGCCCTACAGGGATCGATATGAACACTGAAGCTTTCTTT
>.|TRBV29-1|.|TRBJ1-4
CSVAEQGGSEKLFF
TGCAGCGTTGCTGAACAGGGAGGGAGTGAAAAACTGTTTTTT
>.|TRBV21-1|few|TRBJ1-1
CASSKAVRKGTEAFF
TGTGCCAGCAGCAAAGCGGTAAGGAAGGGGACTGAAGCTTTCTTT